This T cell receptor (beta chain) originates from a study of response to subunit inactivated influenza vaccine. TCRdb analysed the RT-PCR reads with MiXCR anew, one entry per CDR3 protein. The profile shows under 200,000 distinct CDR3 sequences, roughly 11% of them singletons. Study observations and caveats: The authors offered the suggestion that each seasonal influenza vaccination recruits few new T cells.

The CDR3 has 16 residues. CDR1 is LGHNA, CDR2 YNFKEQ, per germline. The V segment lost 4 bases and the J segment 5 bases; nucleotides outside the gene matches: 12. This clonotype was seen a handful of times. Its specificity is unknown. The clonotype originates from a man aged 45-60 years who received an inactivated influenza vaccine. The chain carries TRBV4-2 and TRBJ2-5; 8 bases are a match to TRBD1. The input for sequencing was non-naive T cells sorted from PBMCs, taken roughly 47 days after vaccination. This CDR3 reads CASSPGSGRGLETQYF. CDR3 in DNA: TGTGCCAGCAGCCCCGGGTCCGGCAGGGGGCTTGAGACCCAGTACTTC.